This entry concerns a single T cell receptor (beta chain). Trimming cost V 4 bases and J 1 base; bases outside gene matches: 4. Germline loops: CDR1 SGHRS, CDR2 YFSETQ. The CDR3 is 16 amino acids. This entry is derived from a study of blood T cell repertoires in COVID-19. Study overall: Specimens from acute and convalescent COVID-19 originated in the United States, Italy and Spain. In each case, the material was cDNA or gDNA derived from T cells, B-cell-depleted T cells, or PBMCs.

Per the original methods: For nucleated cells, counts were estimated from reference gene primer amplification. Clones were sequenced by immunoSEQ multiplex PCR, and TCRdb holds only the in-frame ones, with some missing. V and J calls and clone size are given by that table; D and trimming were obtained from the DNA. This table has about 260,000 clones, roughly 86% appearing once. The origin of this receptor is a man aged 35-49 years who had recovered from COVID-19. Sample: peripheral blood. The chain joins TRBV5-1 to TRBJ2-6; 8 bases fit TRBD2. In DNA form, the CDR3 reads TGCGCCAGCAGCACACGGGAGGGGTCTGGGGCCAACGTCCTGACTTTC. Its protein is CASSTREGSGANVLTF. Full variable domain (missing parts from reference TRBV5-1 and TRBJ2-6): KAGVTQTPRYLIKTRGQQVTLSCSPISGHRSVSWYQQTPGQGLQFLFEYFSETQRNKGNFPGRFSGRQFSNSRSEMNVSTLELGDSALYLCASSTREGSGANVLTFGAGSRLTVL.